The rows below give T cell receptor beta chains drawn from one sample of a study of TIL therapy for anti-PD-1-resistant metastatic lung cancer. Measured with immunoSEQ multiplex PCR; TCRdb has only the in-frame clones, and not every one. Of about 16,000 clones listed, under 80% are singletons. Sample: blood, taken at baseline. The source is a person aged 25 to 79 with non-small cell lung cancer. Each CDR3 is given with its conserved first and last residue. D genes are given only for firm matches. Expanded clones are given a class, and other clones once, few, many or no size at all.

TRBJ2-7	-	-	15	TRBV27	CASSSRGPSSYEQYF	TGTGCCAGCAGTAGCAGGGGACCGAGCTCCTACGAGCAGTACTTC
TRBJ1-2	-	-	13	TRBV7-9	CASSPGRDYGYTF	TGTGCCAGCAGCCCAGGAAGGGACTATGGCTACACCTTC
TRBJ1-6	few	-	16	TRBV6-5	CASSYGAGRADSPLHF	TGTGCCAGCAGTTACGGGGCGGGCAGGGCGGATTCACCCCTCCACTTT
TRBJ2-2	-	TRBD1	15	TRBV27	CASSWDRPVSGELFF	TGTGCCAGCAGTTGGGACAGGCCCGTTTCCGGGGAGCTGTTTTTT
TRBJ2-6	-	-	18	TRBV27	CASSLSQDTFSGANVLTF	TGTGCCAGCAGTTTATCGCAGGACACTTTCTCTGGGGCCAACGTCCTGACTTTC
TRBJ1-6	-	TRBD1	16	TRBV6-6	CASSGGQGISNSPLHF	TGTGCCAGCAGTGGGGGACAGGGTATTAGTAATTCACCCCTCCACTTT
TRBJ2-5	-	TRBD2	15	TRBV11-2	CASSLVRGGEKTQYF	TGTGCCAGCAGCTTAGTACGGGGGGGCGAGAAGACCCAGTACTTC
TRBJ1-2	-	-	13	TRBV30	CALAETSNYGYTF	TGTGCCTTAGCGGAGACATCGAACTATGGCTACACCTTC
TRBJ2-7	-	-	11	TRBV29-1	CSVVSNYEQYF	TGCAGCGTTGTTAGCAACTACGAGCAGTACTTC
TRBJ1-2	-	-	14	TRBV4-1	CASSQVWGYYGYTF	TGCGCCAGCAGCCAAGTTTGGGGGTACTATGGCTACACCTTC
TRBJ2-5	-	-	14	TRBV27	CASSLQRGGETQYF	TGTGCCAGCAGTTTACAGCGAGGGGGGGAGACCCAGTACTTC
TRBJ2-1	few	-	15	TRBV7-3	CASSFSTAEYNEQFF	TGTGCCAGCAGCTTTTCCACTGCGGAGTACAATGAGCAGTTCTTC
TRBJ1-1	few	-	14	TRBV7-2	CASSPQADGGEAFF	TGTGCCAGCAGCCCTCAGGCCGACGGAGGTGAAGCTTTCTTT
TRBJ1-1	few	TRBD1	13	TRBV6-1	CASSWDSNTEAFF	TGTGCCAGCAGTTGGGACAGCAACACTGAAGCTTTCTTT
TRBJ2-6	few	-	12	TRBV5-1	CASSLEVNVLTF	TGCGCCAGCAGCTTGGAGGTCAACGTCCTGACTTTC
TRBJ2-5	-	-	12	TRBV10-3	CAISEPQETQYF	TGTGCCATCAGTGAGCCCCAAGAGACCCAGTACTTC
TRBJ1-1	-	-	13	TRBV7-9	CASSPTGRTEAFF	TGTGCCAGCAGCCCCACAGGGAGAACTGAAGCTTTCTTT
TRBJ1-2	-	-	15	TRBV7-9	CASSLARTEAYGYTF	TGTGCCAGCAGCTTAGCGCGGACAGAGGCCTATGGCTACACCTTC
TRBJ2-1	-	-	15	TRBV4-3	CASSPHWASANEQFF	TGCGCCAGCAGCCCTCACTGGGCTAGCGCCAATGAGCAGTTCTTC
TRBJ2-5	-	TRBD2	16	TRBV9	CASSVFRGGTQETQYF	TGTGCCAGCAGCGTTTTTCGGGGGGGCACCCAAGAGACCCAGTACTTC
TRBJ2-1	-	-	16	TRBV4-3	CASSPLARGNYNEQFF	TGCGCCAGCAGCCCCCTCGCGAGGGGGAACTACAATGAGCAGTTCTTC
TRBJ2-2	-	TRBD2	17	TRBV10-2	CASSDLGLAGWTGELFF	TGCGCCAGCAGTGATTTGGGACTAGCGGGGTGGACCGGGGAGCTGTTTTTT
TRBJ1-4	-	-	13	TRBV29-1	CSAGGGLNEKLFF	TGCAGCGCCGGCGGGGGCCTTAATGAAAAACTGTTTTTT
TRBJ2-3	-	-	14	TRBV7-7	CASSPLSGTDTQYF	TGTGCTAGCAGCCCCCTTTCAGGGACAGATACGCAGTATTTT
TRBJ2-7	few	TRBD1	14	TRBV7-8	CASSLVQGAYEQYF	TGTGCCAGCAGCCTAGTCCAGGGGGCTTACGAGCAGTACTTC
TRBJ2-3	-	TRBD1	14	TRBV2	CASTGTGGTDTQYF	TGTGCCAGCACAGGGACAGGTGGAACAGATACGCAGTATTTT
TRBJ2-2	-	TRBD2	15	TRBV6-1	CANLLAGVRAGELFF	TGTGCCAACCTACTAGCGGGGGTTAGGGCCGGGGAGCTGTTTTTT
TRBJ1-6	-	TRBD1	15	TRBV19	CASSSGGKWNSPLHF	TGTGCCAGTAGTTCAGGGGGGAAGTGGAATTCACCCCTCCACTTT
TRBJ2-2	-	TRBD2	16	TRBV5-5	CASSVTGGGAAGELFF	TGTGCCAGCAGCGTTACTGGCGGGGGGGCCGCCGGGGAGCTGTTTTTT
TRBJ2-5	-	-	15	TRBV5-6	CASSLTITLQETQYF	TGTGCCAGCAGCTTAACCATTACCCTTCAAGAGACCCAGTACTTC
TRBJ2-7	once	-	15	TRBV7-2	CASSLWGREEDEQYF	TGTGCCAGCAGCTTATGGGGACGGGAAGAGGACGAGCAGTACTTC
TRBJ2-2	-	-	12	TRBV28	CASSFETGELFF	TGTGCCAGCAGTTTTGAAACCGGGGAGCTGTTTTTT
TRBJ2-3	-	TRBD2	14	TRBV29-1	CSVEAGGSTDTQYF	TGCAGCGTTGAGGCGGGGGGTAGCACAGATACGCAGTATTTT
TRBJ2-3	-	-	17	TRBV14	CASSQDSGAGTRHTQYF	TGTGCCAGCAGCCAAGACTCCGGAGCGGGGACAAGGCATACGCAGTATTTT
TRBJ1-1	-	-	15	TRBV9	CASSVTDSLGTEAFF	TGTGCCAGCAGCGTCACAGACAGTTTGGGCACTGAAGCTTTCTTT
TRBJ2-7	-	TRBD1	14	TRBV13	CASSRQGGAYEQYF	TGTGCCAGCAGCCGACAGGGGGGGGCCTACGAGCAGTACTTC
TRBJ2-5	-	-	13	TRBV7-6	CASSLRLIETQYF	TGTGCCAGCAGCTTACGGCTCATAGAGACCCAGTACTTC
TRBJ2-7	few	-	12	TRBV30	CAWSPALGVQYF	TGTGCCTGGAGCCCGGCTTTGGGTGTGCAGTACTTC
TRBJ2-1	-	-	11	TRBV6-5	CASGQGNEQFF	TGTGCCAGCGGTCAGGGTAATGAGCAGTTCTTC
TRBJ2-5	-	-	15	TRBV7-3	CASSLQVGRPETQYF	TGTGCCAGCAGCTTACAAGTGGGGCGGCCAGAGACCCAGTACTTC
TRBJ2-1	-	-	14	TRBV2	CASSRLDGYNEQFF	TGTGCCAGCAGTAGGTTAGACGGCTACAATGAGCAGTTCTTC
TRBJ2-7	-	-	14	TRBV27	CASWSGPRRVEQYF	TGTGCCAGCTGGTCCGGGCCCCGAAGGGTCGAGCAGTACTTC
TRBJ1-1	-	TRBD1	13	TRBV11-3	CASSLGGQDEAFF	TGTGCCAGCAGCTTAGGCGGACAGGATGAAGCTTTCTTT
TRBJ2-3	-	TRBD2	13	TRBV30	CAHVGTITDTQYF	TGTGCCCACGTCGGGACTATCACAGATACGCAGTATTTT
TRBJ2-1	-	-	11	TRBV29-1	CSEIWANEQFF	TGCAGCGAGATCTGGGCCAATGAGCAGTTCTTC
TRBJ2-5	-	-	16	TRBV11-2	CASSLDAVASQETQYF	TGTGCCAGCAGCTTAGATGCGGTCGCCAGCCAAGAGACCCAGTACTTC
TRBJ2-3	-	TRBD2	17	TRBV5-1	CASSLGPGSGGTDTQYF	TGCGCCAGCAGCTTGGGGCCCGGGAGCGGGGGCACAGATACGCAGTATTTT
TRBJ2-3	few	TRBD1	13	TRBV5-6	CASSATGPDTQYF	TGTGCCAGCAGCGCGACAGGGCCAGATACGCAGTATTTT
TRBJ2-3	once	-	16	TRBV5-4	CASSDSQGEDTDTQYF	TGTGCCAGCAGCGACTCACAGGGAGAGGACACAGATACGCAGTATTTT
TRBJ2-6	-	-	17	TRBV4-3	CASSQDGHNSGANVLTF	TGCGCCAGCAGCCAAGATGGGCACAACTCTGGGGCCAACGTCCTGACTTTC
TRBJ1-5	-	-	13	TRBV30	CAWSVSRTQPQHF	TGTGCCTGGAGTGTAAGTAGAACTCAGCCCCAGCATTTT
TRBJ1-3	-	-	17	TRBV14	CASSQDSPGGPGHTIYF	TGTGCCAGCAGCCAAGATTCCCCAGGCGGGCCCGGGCACACCATATATTTT